This TCR beta chain originates from a study of beta chain features in type 1 diabetes. V lost 4 bases to trimming and J lost 4 bases, with 18 bases between them. Germline V gene data show CDR1 as SGHDN and CDR2 as FVKESK. The CDR3 extends over 16 amino acids. This clone was seen a few times. Expressed TCRB transcripts were sequenced after all isolated RNA was converted to cDNA. Repertoires were generated with immunoSEQ multiplex PCR, while TCRdb's copy carries only in-frame clones and drops some. The table has fewer than 350,000 clones, around a fifth seen once. V usage is TRBV14 and J usage is TRBJ2-3, with a possible D match to TRBD2 (5 bases). Sequencing was done on a sample of naive CD4+ T cells from blood. This TCR was sampled from a woman aged 18-29 years in good health. CDR3 coding DNA: TGTGCCAGCAGCCCAAGCAGGAGGCAAGCGGCAGATACGCAGTATTTT. Encoded protein: CASSPSRRQAADTQYF. The full variable domain, its missing parts supplied by reference TRBV14 and TRBJ2-3, is EAGVTQFPSHSVIEKGQTVTLRCDPISGHDNLYWYRRVMGKEIKFLLHFVKESKQDESGMPNNRFLAERTGGTYSTLKVQPAELEDSGVYFCASSPSRRQAADTQYFGPGTRLTVL.